These 18 T cell receptor beta chains originate from one sample sequenced in a study of cytomegalovirus exposure and HLA in healthy donors. PCR used 60 Vbeta primers and 13 Jbeta primers. TCRdb's copy holds only in-frame clones and misses some; the assay was immunoSEQ multiplex PCR. The sample has roughly 80,000 clones; roughly two thirds are singletons. The sample consisted of PBMCs. All receptors derive from a woman in her forties or fifties in good health and CMV-seropositive.

The J gene is TRBJ2-5, the V gene TRBV28; D is uncertain. CDR1 and CDR2 from the germline V gene are MDHEN and SYDVKM. V gave up 6 bases and J gave up 0 bases, with 14 bases separating them. The CDR3 is 15 amino acids. The CDR3, as DNA: TGTGCCAGCAGCCTCCCCACGGTGTACCAAGAGACCCAGTACTTC. It specifies CASSLPTVYQETQYF.

V and J are TRBV30 and TRBJ2-2, with D unclear. This CDR3 region has 14 residues. V was pared by 2 bases and J by 1 base, with 8 bases between. The V gene's germline CDR1 is GTSNPN and CDR2 SVGIG (reference sequence). CDR3 sequence (DNA): TGTGCCTGGAGTACCCAGGTGAACACCGGGGAGCTGTTTTTT. It specifies CAWSTQVNTGELFF.

This chain uses TRBV25-1 with TRBJ1-1; 9 nucleotides align to TRBD1. The junction had 6 bases not matched to a gene; V was cut back by 3 bases and J by 1 base. Germline-derived CDR1 and CDR2 are MGHDK and SYGVNS. CDR3 length: 16 residues. DNA for the CDR3: TGTGCCAGCAGTGATCCGACAGGGGGGGCGAACACTGAAGCTTTCTTT. This translates into CASSDPTGGANTEAFF.

This clone was seen a few times. The V gene is TRBV5-6, the J gene TRBJ2-3, with 13 bases matching TRBD2. Trimming at V came to 2 bases and at J to 3 bases, leaving 6 bases not matched to a gene. From germline, CDR1 is SGHDT and CDR2 YYEEEE. The CDR3 is made up of 17 amino acids. The DNA of the CDR3 is TGTGCCAGCAGCTTTAGACTAGCGGGGGGTGGGACAGATACGCAGTATTTT. Its translation is CASSFRLAGGGTDTQYF.

This rearrangement joins TRBV13 to TRBJ2-5; 12 bases fit TRBD2. Germline V gene lookup returns CDR1 PRHDT and CDR2 FYEKMQ (reference sequence). V shed 6 bases and J 2 bases; nucleotides not matched to a gene: 7. CDR3 length: 16 amino acids. The CDR3 loop is CASRRLAGAKQETQYF. CDR3 nucleotides: TGTGCCAGCAGGAGACTAGCGGGGGCCAAACAAGAGACCCAGTACTTC.

V gene TRBV29-1 combines with J gene TRBJ1-4; 7 positions match TRBD1. The CDR3 is 13 residues long. Germline V gene sequence: CDR1 SQVTM, CDR2 ANQGSEA. V gave up 3 bases and J gave up 7 bases; unmatched junction bases: 5. In nucleotides, the CDR3 is TGCAGCGTTGATACAGGGGTGGGTGAAAAACTGTTTTTT. Amino acids: CSVDTGVGEKLFF.

The V call is TRBV19, the J call TRBJ2-1; 10 nucleotides agree with TRBD1. Trimming cost V 1 base and J 4 bases; bases outside gene matches: 1. This CDR3 has 15 amino acids. Germline V lookup: CDR1 LNHDA, CDR2 SQIVND (reference sequence). The CDR3 reads CASSIGDRGYNEQFF. The CDR3 nucleotides are TGTGCCAGTAGTATAGGGGACAGGGGATACAATGAGCAGTTCTTC.

The genes are TRBV25-1 and TRBJ2-6; D ambiguous. The CDR3 covers 17 residues. In germline, CDR1 is MGHDK, CDR2 SYGVNS. V shed 5 bases and J shed 3 bases, with 17 bases lying between them. CDR3 sequence (DNA): TGTGCCAGCAGTCAAGGAGTTAGGTTGGTTGGGGCCAACGTCCTGACTTTC. Translated: CASSQGVRLVGANVLTF.

The gene calls are TRBV9 and TRBJ2-3; 7 nucleotides align to TRBD2. CDR1 and CDR2 (germline): SGDLS, YYNGEE. The ends lost 4 bases at V and 0 bases at J; junction bases unmatched: 14. The CDR3 runs to 18 residues. CDR3 sequence reads: CASSYPSEQRDSTDTQYF. DNA of the CDR3: TGTGCCAGCAGCTACCCCAGTGAACAGCGGGACAGCACAGATACGCAGTATTTT.

About this clone itself: The same CDR3 can be traced to other DNA sequences in this sample. The CDR3 DNA reads TGTGCCAGCAGTTTATCGAGTTACAATGAGCAGTTCTTC. Protein: CASSLSSYNEQFF. This chain connects TRBV27 to TRBJ2-1; D uncertain. Germline loops: CDR1 MNHEY, CDR2 SMNVEV (reference sequence). V was pared by 0 bases and J by 4 bases, with 4 bases between. The CDR3 runs to 13 residues.

The chain has TRBV7-9 and TRBJ2-7; D unresolved. CDR1 is SEHNR, CDR2 FQNEAQ, per germline (reference sequence). This CDR3 has 16 residues. Deletions cut 3 bases from V and 3 bases from J, with 18 bases between. Here the CDR3 reads CASSLWSGTLYYEQYF. The CDR3, as DNA: TGTGCCAGCAGCTTGTGGTCGGGTACTCTCTACTACGAGCAGTACTTC.

The rearrangement uses TRBV7-9 and TRBJ2-7, with D unclear. Germline V gives CDR1 SEHNR, CDR2 FQNEAQ (reference sequence). The CDR3 covers 12 residues. The CDR3 coding sequence is TGTTCCAGCAGCTTGGTACCCGGGGAGCAGTACGTC. This gives the protein CSSSLVPGEQYV.

In its sample, this clone was seen a few times. V and J are TRBV4-2 and TRBJ1-2; 10 positions match TRBD1. The CDR3 contains 15 residues. J was trimmed by 6 bases and V by 5 bases; bases with no gene match: 9. The germline V gene has CDR1 LGHNA and CDR2 YNFKEQ. CDR3 sequence reads: CASSNPGQGTDGYTF. The CDR3 DNA sequence: TGTGCCAGCAGCAATCCGGGACAGGGGACCGATGGCTACACCTTC.

The chain couples TRBV6-5 to TRBJ1-1; maybe TRBD1 (5 bases). V dropped 0 bases and J dropped 3 bases, with 14 bases sitting between them. CDR1 is MNHEY and CDR2 is SVGAGI in the germline V gene. The CDR3 is 16 residues long. CDR3 nucleotide sequence: TGTGCCAGCAGTTACTCTTCAGGGTCTTGGGACACTGAAGCTTTCTTT. Translated, it gives CASSYSSGSWDTEAFF.

The CDR3 loop reads CASSPGLGGRYEQYF. CDR3 in DNA: TGCGCCAGCAGCCCGGGTCTAGGGGGCAGGTACGAGCAGTACTTC. The chain links TRBV5-1 to TRBJ2-7; 7 bases agree with TRBD1. The germline V gene has CDR1 SGHRS and CDR2 YFSETQ. This CDR3 has 15 residues. J lost 4 bases, V lost 4 bases, and 11 bases had no gene match.

In this sample, this clone turned up a few times. The genes are TRBV9 and TRBJ1-5; 8 bases match TRBD1. Per germline, CDR1 SGDLS and CDR2 YYNGEE. The ends lost 0 bases at V and 4 bases at J; junction bases unmatched: 6. The CDR3 sequence is 16 residues long. CDR3 loop: CASSVDGQGANQPQHF. As DNA, the CDR3 is TGTGCCAGCAGCGTAGATGGGCAGGGGGCGAATCAGCCCCAGCATTTT. The full variable domain, its missing parts supplied by reference TRBV9 and TRBJ1-5, is DSGVTQTPKHLITATGQRVTLRCSPRSGDLSVYWYQQSLDQGLQFLIQYYNGEERAKGNILERFSAQQFPDLHSELNLSSLELGDSALYFCASSVDGQGANQPQHFGDGTRLSIL.

This clone came up once. The chain links TRBV6-4 to TRBJ2-1, with TRBD2 matching 11 bases. This CDR3 has 17 residues. Looked up from germline, CDR1 is MRHNA and CDR2 is SNTAGT. V lost 0 bases to trimming and J lost 7 bases; unmatched junction nucleotides: 8. CDR3 region: CASSDSGSGGAWNEQFF. DNA of the CDR3: TGTGCCAGCAGTGACTCGGGTAGCGGGGGGGCCTGGAATGAGCAGTTCTTC.

The count of this clone is one. V and J are TRBV10-3 and TRBJ1-6; TRBD1 might be the D (6 bases). V shed 10 bases and J shed 4 bases, with 20 bases lying between them. This CDR3 has 16 amino acids. Germline V gene sequence: CDR1 ENHRY, CDR2 SYGVKD. CDR3 coding DNA: TGTGCCACCCGACCAGAACAGGGACGTTATAATTCACCCCTCCACTTT. Its protein product is CATRPEQGRYNSPLHF.